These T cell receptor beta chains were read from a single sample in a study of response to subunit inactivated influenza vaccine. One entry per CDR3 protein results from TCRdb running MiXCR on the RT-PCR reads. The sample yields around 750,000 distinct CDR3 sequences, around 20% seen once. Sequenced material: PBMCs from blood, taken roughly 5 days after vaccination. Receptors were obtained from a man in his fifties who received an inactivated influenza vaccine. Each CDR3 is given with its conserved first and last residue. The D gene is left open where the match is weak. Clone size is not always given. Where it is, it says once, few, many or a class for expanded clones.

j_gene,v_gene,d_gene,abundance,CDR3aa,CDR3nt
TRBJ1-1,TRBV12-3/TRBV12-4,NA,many,CASRNTEAFF,TGTGCCAGCAGGAACACTGAAGCTTTCTTT
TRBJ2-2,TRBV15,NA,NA,CATSRDMKSGGELFF,TGTGCCACCAGCAGAGATATGAAGAGCGGCGGGGAGCTGTTTTTT
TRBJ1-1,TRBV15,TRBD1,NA,CATSTRGGNTEAFF,TGTGCCACCAGCACCAGGGGGGGGAACACTGAAGCTTTCTTT
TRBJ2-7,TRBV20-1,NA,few,CSALYLGQYEQYF,TGCAGTGCTCTATACCTAGGACAGTACGAGCAGTACTTC
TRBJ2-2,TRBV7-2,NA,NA,CASSPLALAGVGELFF,TGTGCCAGCAGCCCTCTCGCACTAGCCGGGGTCGGGGAGCTGTTTTTT
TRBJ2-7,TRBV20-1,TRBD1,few,CSARDLRQGYEQYF,TGCAGTGCTAGAGATCTGAGACAGGGGTACGAGCAGTACTTC
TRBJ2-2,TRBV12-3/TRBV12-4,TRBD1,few,CASRRQGIGLFF,TGTGCCAGCAGAAGACAGGGGATAGGGCTGTTTTTT
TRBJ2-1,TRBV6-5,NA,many,CASSSRPALNNEQFF,TGTGCCAGCAGTTCCCGCCCGGCCCTTAACAATGAGCAGTTCTTC
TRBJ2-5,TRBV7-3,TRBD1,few,CASSLGQGGSEETQYF,TGTGCCAGCAGCTTAGGACAGGGGGGGTCCGAAGAGACCCAGTACTTC
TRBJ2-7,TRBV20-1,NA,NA,CSAEEGRHQDRLYEQYF,TGCAGTGCGGAAGAAGGGCGACACCAGGACAGACTCTACGAGCAGTACTTC
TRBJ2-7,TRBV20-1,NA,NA,CSARRSAGQSYEQYF,TGCAGTGCTAGACGGTCAGCAGGACAGAGCTACGAGCAGTACTTC
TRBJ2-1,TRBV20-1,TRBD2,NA,CSAASGRYGEQFF,TGCAGTGCCGCTAGCGGGAGGTATGGTGAGCAGTTCTTC
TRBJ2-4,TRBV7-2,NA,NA,CASSLALGGLNIQYF,TGTGCCAGCAGCTTAGCCCTTGGAGGGTTAAACATTCAGTACTTC
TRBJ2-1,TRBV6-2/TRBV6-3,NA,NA,CASSQYRVQAEQFF,TGTGCCAGCAGTCAGTACCGGGTACAGGCTGAGCAGTTCTTC
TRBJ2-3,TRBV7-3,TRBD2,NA,CASSLTLLTSGSTDTQYF,TGTGCCAGCAGCTTAACGTTACTAACTAGCGGCAGCACAGATACGCAGTATTTT
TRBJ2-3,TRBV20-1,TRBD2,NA,CSARLAGSDTQYF,TGCAGTGCTAGGCTAGCGGGCTCAGATACGCAGTATTTT
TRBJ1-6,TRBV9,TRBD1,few,CASSVEPGQARRF,TGTGCCAGCAGCGTAGAGCCGGGACAGGCCAGGCGGTTT
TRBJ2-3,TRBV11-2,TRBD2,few,CASTPGLAGYGTQYF,TGTGCCAGCACCCCGGGACTAGCGGGATACGGTACGCAGTATTTT
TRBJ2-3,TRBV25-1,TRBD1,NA,CASRATGTQYF,TGTGCCAGCCGAGCGACAGGGACGCAGTATTTT
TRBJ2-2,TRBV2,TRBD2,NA,CASSNGGATGELFF,TGTGCCAGCAGTAACGGGGGGGCCACCGGGGAGCTGTTTTTT
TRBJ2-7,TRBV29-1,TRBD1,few,CSVVTGGGSYEQYF,TGCAGCGTAGTTACAGGGGGTGGCTCCTACGAGCAGTACTTC
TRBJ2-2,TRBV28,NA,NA,CASSLGVMTNTGELFF,TGTGCCAGCAGTTTGGGGGTTATGACGAACACCGGGGAGCTGTTTTTT
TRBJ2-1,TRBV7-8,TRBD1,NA,CASSLGTGGMNNEQFF,TGTGCCAGCAGCTTGGGGACAGGGGGTATGAACAATGAGCAGTTCTTC
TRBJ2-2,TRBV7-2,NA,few,CASSKNPGGTGELFF,TGTGCCAGCAGCAAAAACCCGGGTGGCACCGGGGAGCTGTTTTTT
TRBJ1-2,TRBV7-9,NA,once,CASNLRPDYGYTF,TGTGCCAGCAACCTGAGACCAGACTATGGCTACACCTTC
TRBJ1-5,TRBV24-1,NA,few,CATSWGGGSNQPQHF,TGTGCCACCAGTTGGGGTGGGGGGAGCAATCAGCCCCAGCATTTT